The clone carrying this T cell receptor (beta chain) occurred many times. Its antigen remains unidentified. Per the germline V gene, CDR1 is SGHTA and CDR2 is FQGNSA. The V gene end was trimmed by 6 bases and the J gene end by 5 bases; junction bases not matched to a gene: 10. The CDR3 consists of 15 residues. MiXCR, run by TCRdb on the reads, gives a single entry per CDR3 protein. The sample carries approximately 600,000 distinct CDR3 sequences, approximately 40% recorded once. This entry comes from a study of T cell repertoires in cytomegalovirus infection. Study information: Researchers turned to recently identified HLA-C-restricted CMV epitopes as well as well-studied HLA-B-restricted ones. Public signatures in TCR beta pointed to CMV infection and matching HLA type. Whole-study findings and limits: Carriage of CMV together with the relevant HLA was identifiable through cumulative public TCR beta family frequency. Predominance within the ex vivo response was attributable to HLA-C-restricted CMV-specific TCR beta clonotypes.

The clonotype was recovered from a human donor in good health (CMV status not recorded). Some clones in this sample may be carry-over from other donors' samples. This chain links TRBV7-2 with TRBJ2-5; 9 bases are shared with TRBD2. The specimen was cultured PBMCs, collected from culture after CMV antigen stimulation. The CDR3 sequence is CASRFGTSPGETQYF. Here the CDR3 DNA reads TGTGCCAGCAGATTTGGGACTAGCCCAGGGGAGACCCAGTACTTC.